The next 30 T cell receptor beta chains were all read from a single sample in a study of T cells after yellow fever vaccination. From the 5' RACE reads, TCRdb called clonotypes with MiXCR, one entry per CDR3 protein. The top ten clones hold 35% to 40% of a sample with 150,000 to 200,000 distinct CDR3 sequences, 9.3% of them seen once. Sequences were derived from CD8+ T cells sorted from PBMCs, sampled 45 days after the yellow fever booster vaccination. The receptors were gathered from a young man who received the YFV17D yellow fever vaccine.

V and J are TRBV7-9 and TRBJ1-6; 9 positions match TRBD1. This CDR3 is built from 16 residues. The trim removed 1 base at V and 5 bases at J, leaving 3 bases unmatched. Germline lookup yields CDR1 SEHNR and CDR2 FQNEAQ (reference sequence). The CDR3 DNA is TGTGCCAGCAGCTTAGTTCGGACAGGGGATAATTCACCCCTCCACTTT. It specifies CASSLVRTGDNSPLHF.

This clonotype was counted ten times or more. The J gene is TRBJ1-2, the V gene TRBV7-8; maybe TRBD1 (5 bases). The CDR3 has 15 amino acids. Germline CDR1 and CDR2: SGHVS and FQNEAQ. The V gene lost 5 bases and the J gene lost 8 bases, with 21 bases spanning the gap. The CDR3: CASSKRPGPERGYTF. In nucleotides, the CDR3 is TGTGCCAGCAGCAAAAGACCGGGACCCGAGAGAGGCTACACCTTC.

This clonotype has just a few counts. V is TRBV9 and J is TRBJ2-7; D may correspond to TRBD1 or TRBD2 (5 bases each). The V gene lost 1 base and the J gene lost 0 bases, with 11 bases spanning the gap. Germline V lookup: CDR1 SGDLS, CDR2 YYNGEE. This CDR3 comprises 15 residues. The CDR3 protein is CASSVMAGSSYEQYF. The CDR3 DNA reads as TGTGCCAGCAGCGTAATGGCAGGGAGCTCCTACGAGCAGTACTTC. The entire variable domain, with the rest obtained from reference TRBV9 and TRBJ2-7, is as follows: DSGVTQTPKHLITATGQRVTLRCSPRSGDLSVYWYQQSLDQGLQFLIQYYNGEERAKGNILERFSAQQFPDLHSELNLSSLELGDSALYFCASSVMAGSSYEQYFGPGTRLTVT.

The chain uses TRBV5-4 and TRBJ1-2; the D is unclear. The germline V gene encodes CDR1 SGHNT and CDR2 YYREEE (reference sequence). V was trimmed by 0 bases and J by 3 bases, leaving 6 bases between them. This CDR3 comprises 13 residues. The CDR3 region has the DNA TGTGCCAGCAGCTTGGATCGAGACTATGGCTACACCTTC. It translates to CASSLDRDYGYTF.

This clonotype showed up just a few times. The DNA for the CDR3 is TGTGCCAGCAGTTGGGGGACAGTGGGTGAGCAGTTCTTC. Its protein product is CASSWGTVGEQFF. This chain joins TRBV6-2 or TRBV6-3 and TRBJ2-1; 7 bases are shared with TRBD1. With V trimmed by 4 bases and J by 9 bases, 6 bases remained unmatched. Germline V gene data show CDR1 as MNHEY and CDR2 as SVGEGT. The CDR3 sequence is 13 residues long.

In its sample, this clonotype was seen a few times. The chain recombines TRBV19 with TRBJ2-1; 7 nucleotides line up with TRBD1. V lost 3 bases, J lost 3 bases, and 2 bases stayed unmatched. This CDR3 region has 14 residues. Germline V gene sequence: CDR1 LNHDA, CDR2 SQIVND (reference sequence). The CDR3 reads CASSIWDSYNEQFF. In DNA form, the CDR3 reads TGTGCCAGTAGTATCTGGGACAGCTACAATGAGCAGTTCTTC.

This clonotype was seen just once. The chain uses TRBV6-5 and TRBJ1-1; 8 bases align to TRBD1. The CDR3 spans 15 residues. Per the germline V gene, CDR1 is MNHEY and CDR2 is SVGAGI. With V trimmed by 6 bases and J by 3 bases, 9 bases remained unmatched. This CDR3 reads CASSELDRVDTEAFF. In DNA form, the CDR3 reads TGTGCCAGCAGCGAACTGGACAGGGTGGACACTGAAGCTTTCTTT.

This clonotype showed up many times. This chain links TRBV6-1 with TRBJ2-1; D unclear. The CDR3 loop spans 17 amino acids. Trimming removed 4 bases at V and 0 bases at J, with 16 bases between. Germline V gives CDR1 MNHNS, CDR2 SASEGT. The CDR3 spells CASSVLPASNSYNEQFF. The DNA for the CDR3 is TGTGCCAGCAGTGTGCTCCCAGCAAGTAACTCCTACAATGAGCAGTTCTTC.

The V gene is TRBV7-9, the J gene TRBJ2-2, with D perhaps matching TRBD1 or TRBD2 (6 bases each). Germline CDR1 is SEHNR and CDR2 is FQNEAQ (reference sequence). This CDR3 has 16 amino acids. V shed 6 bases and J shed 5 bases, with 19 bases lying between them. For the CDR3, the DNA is TGTGCCAGCAGACTCCTCCCAGGGGAGGTAACCGGGGAGCTGTTTTTT. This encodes CASRLLPGEVTGELFF.

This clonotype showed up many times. CDR3 in DNA: TGTGCCAGCAGCCAAGGGACAGGGGGCGCAGATACGCAGTATTTT. Its protein is CASSQGTGGADTQYF. The chain recombines TRBV4-2 with TRBJ2-3, with TRBD1 matching over 11 bases. Germline trimming cut 1 base from V and 4 bases from J; bases unmatched to any gene: 1. The CDR3 totals 15 residues. Germline V CDR1 and CDR2: LGHNA, YNFKEQ.

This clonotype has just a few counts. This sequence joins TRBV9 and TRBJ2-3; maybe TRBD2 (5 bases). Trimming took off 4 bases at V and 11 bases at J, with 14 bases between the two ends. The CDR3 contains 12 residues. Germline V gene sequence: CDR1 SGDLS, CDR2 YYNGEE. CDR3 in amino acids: CASSPPSFGQYF. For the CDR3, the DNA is TGTGCCAGCAGCCCGCCTAGCTTTGGGCAGTATTTT.

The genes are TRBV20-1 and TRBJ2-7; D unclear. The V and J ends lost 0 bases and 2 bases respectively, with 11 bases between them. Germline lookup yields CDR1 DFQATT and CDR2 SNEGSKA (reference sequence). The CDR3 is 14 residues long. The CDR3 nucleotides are TGCAGTGCTAGAGATGTAATAGCAACCTACGAGCAGTACGTC. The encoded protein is CSARDVIATYEQYV.

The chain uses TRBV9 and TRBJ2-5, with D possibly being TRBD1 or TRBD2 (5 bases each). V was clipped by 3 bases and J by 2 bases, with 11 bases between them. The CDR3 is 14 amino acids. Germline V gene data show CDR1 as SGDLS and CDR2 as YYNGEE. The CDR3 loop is CASSETGTQETQYF. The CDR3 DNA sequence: TGTGCCAGCAGCGAAACCGGGACGCAAGAGACCCAGTACTTC.

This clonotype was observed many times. In DNA form, the CDR3 reads TGTGCCAGCAGCCACATCGGAAGGGGACCCAACTACGAGCAGTACTTC. Translating it yields CASSHIGRGPNYEQYF. The gene calls are TRBV3-1 and TRBJ2-7; TRBD1 or TRBD2 may be the D gene (5 bases each). Germline values: CDR1 LGHDT, CDR2 YNNKEL (reference sequence). CDR3 size: 16 residues. The V end was cut by 3 bases, the J end by 3 bases, with 18 bases between.

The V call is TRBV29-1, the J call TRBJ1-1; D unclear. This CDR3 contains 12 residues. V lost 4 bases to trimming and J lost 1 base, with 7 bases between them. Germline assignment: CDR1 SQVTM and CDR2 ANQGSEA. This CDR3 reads CSVGRQNTEAFF. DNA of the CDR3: TGCAGCGTTGGACGACAGAACACTGAAGCTTTCTTT.

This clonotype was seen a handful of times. As DNA, the CDR3 is TGTGCCAGCAGCCCGAGGTCTAGCGGGGGGAGGTACAATGAGCAGTTCTTC. Amino acid sequence: CASSPRSSGGRYNEQFF. The chain links TRBV4-2 to TRBJ2-1; 11 positions agree with TRBD2. The germline CDR1 and CDR2 sequences are LGHNA and YNFKEQ. After removal of 4 bases from V and 4 bases from J, the junction contained 9 bases not matched to a gene. The CDR3 is 17 amino acids.

The CDR3 bases are TGTGCCAGCAGAGTTAACTATGGCTACACCTTC. Translating it yields CASRVNYGYTF. The chain has TRBV2 and TRBJ1-2; no clear D gene. Deletions cut 6 bases from V and 1 base from J, with 3 bases between. There are 11 residues in the CDR3. CDR1 SNHLY and CDR2 FYNNEI come from the germline V gene.

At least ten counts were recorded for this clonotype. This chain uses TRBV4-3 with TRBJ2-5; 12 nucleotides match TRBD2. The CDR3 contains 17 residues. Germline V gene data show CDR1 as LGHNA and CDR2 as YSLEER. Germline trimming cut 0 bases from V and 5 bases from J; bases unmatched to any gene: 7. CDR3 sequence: CASSQDSTLAGGETQYF. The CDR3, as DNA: TGCGCCAGCAGCCAAGACTCAACACTAGCGGGGGGCGAGACCCAGTACTTC.

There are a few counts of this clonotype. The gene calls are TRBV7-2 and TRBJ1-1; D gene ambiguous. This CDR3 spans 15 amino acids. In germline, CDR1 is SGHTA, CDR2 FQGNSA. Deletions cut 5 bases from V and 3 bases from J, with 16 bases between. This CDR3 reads CASSPAAGEDTEAFF. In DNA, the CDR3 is TGTGCCAGCAGCCCAGCGGCGGGAGAGGACACTGAAGCTTTCTTT. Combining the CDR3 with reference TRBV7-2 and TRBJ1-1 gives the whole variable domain GAGVSQSPSNKVTEKGKDVELRCDPISGHTALYWYRQSLGQGLEFLIYFQGNSAPDKSGLPSDRFSAERTGGSVSTLTIQRTQQEDSAVYLCASSPAAGEDTEAFFGQGTRLTVV.

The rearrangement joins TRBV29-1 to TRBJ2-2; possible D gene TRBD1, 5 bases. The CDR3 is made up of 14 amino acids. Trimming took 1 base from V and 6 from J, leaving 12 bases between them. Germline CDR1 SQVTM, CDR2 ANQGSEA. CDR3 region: CSVEGSGNPGELFF. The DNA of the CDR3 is TGCAGCGTTGAAGGGTCAGGGAATCCCGGGGAGCTGTTTTTT.

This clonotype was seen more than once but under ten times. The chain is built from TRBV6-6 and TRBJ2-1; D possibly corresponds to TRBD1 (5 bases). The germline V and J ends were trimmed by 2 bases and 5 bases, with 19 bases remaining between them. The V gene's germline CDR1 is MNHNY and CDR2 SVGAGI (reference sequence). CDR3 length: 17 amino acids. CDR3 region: CASSYTPPNRIDNEQFF. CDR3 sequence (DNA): TGTGCCAGCAGTTACACACCCCCCAACAGGATCGACAATGAGCAGTTCTTC.

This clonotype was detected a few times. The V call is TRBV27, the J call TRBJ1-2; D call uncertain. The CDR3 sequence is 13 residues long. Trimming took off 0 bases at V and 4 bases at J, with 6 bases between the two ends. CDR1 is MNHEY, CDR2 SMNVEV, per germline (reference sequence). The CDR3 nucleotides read TGTGCCAGCAGTTTATCAGGCCCCTATGGCTACACCTTC. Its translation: CASSLSGPYGYTF.

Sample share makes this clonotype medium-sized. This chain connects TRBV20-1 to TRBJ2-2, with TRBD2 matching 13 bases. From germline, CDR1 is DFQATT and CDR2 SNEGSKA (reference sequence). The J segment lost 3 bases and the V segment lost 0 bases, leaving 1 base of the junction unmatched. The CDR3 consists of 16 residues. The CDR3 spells CSARDGLAGDTGELFF. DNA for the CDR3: TGCAGTGCTAGAGATGGACTAGCGGGGGACACCGGGGAGCTGTTTTTT.

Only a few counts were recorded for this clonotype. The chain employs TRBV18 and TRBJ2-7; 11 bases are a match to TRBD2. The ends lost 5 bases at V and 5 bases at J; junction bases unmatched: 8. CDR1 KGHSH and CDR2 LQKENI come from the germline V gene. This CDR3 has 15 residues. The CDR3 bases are TGTGCCAGCTCATCGGGACTAGCGGACCCCAACGAGCAGTACGTC. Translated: CASSSGLADPNEQYV.

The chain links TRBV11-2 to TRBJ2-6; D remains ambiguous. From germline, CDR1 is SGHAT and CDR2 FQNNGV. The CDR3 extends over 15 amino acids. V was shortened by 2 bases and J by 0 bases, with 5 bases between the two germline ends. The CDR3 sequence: CASSLLLSGANVLTF. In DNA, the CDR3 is TGTGCCAGCAGCTTACTTCTCTCTGGGGCCAACGTCCTGACTTTC.

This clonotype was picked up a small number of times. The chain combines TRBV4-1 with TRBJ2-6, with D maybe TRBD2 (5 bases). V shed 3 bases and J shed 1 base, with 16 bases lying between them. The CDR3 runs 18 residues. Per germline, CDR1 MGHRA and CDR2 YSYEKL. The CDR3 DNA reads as TGCGCCAGCAGCCAGGTGGGCGCGGCGGGTTCTGGGGCCAACGTCCTGACTTTC. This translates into CASSQVGAAGSGANVLTF.

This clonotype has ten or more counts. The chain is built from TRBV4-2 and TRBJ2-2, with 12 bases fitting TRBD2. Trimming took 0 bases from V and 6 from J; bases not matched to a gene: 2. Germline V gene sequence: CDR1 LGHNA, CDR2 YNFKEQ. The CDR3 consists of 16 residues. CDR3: CASSQDPSGGAGELFF. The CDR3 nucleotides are TGTGCCAGCAGCCAAGATCCTAGCGGGGGGGCCGGGGAGCTGTTTTTT.

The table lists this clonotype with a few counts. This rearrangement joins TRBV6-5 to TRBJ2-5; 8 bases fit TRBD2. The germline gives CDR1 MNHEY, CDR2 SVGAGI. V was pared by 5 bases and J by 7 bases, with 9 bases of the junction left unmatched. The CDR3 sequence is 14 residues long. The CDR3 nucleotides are TGTGCCAGCAGTACGGGACGGGAGGGTAGGACCCAGTACTTC. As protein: CASSTGREGRTQYF.

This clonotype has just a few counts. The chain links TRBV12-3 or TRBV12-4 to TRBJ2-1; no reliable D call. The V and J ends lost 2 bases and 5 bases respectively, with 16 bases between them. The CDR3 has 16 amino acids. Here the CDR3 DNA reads TGTGCCAGCAGTTTATGGCGCCGAATCCTGGACAATGAGCAGTTCTTC. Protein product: CASSLWRRILDNEQFF.

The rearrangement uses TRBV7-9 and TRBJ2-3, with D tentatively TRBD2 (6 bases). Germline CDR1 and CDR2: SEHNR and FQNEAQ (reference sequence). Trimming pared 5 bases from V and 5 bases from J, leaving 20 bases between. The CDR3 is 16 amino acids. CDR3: CASSQLTSRRQDTQYF. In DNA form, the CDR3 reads TGTGCCAGCAGCCAGCTAACTAGCCGACGCCAAGATACGCAGTATTTT. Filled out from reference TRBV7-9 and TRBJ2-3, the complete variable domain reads DTGVSQNPRHKITKRGQNVTFRCDPISEHNRLYWYRQTLGQGPEFLTYFQNEAQLEKSRLLSDRFSAERPKGSFSTLEIQRTEQGDSAMYLCASSQLTSRRQDTQYFGPGTRLTVL.